One sample yielded the 21 T cell receptor beta chains listed below, sequenced in a study of read filtering for tumor transcriptome and immune sequencing. The library was built from roughly 400 ng RNA with molecular barcoded adaptors for alpha/delta and beta/gamma chains. TCRdb used MiXCR to reprocess the reads, holding one entry per CDR3 protein. The data contain tens of thousands of distinct CDR3 sequences, around 13% of them seen just once; the ten biggest clones take up 25% to 30%. The specimen was a population of CD138-negative cells sorted from bone marrow. Receptor source: a donor over 35 with multiple myeloma.

This clonotype was observed many times. CDR3 amino acids: CSAREPGRVYNEQFF. The CDR3 DNA sequence: TGCAGTGCTAGAGAGCCGGGACGGGTCTACAATGAGCAGTTCTTC. The V call is TRBV20-1, the J call TRBJ2-1; tentatively, D is TRBD1 or TRBD2 (5 bases each). The germline V gene has CDR1 DFQATT and CDR2 SNEGSKA (reference sequence). The CDR3 loop spans 15 amino acids. Deletions cut 0 bases from V and 3 bases from J, with 12 bases between.

This clonotype showed up many times. The rearrangement uses TRBV27 and TRBJ1-2; maybe TRBD1 (6 bases). CDR1 MNHEY and CDR2 SMNVEV come from the germline V gene (reference sequence). CDR3 size: 12 residues. Trimming pared 4 bases from V and 6 bases from J, leaving 9 bases between. This CDR3 reads CASSSQGNGYTF. CDR3 coding DNA: TGTGCCAGCAGTTCACAGGGAAATGGCTACACCTTC.

This clonotype was seen repeatedly, ten times or more. The V call is TRBV2, the J call TRBJ2-4; 14 bases align to TRBD2. CDR3 length: 17 residues. After removal of 9 bases from V and 2 bases from J, the junction contained 9 bases not matched to a gene. Germline V gene data show CDR1 as SNHLY and CDR2 as FYNNEI. CDR3 in amino acids: CASLGTSGSVSKNIQYF. DNA of the CDR3: TGTGCCAGTCTCGGGACTAGCGGGAGTGTGTCCAAAAACATTCAGTACTTC.

This clonotype was found many times. This chain connects TRBV27 to TRBJ2-3; 13 positions match TRBD2. V shed 6 bases, J shed 7 bases, and the junction held 1 base outside the gene matches. Per the germline V gene, CDR1 is MNHEY and CDR2 is SMNVEV (reference sequence). This CDR3 contains 13 residues. The CDR3 bases are TGTGCCAGCAGGACTAGCGGGAGGTATACGCAGTATTTT. This encodes CASRTSGRYTQYF.

This clonotype came up many times. The chain couples TRBV29-1 to TRBJ2-3, with 9 bases lining up with TRBD1. CDR1 and CDR2 (germline): SQVTM, ANQGSEA. The CDR3 extends over 15 amino acids. V shed 4 bases and J 0 bases; nucleotides not matched to a gene: 5. In DNA form, the CDR3 reads TGCAGCGTTGCCGGGACAGGGTCTAGCACAGATACGCAGTATTTT. It translates to CSVAGTGSSTDTQYF.

This clonotype has at least ten counts. The rearrangement uses TRBV5-1 and TRBJ1-6, with TRBD1 matching over 8 bases. This CDR3 contains 15 residues. Germline V lookup: CDR1 SGHRS, CDR2 YFSETQ. With V trimmed by 4 bases and J by 9 bases, 9 bases remained unmatched. The DNA for the CDR3 is TGCGCCAGCAGCCCGCGGACAGGGCTTAGTTCACCCCTCCACTTT. It yields the protein CASSPRTGLSSPLHF.

This chain links TRBV11-3 with TRBJ2-7; D remains unclear. V was pared by 1 base and J by 2 bases, with 9 bases between. The CDR3 totals 14 residues. CDR1 and CDR2 (germline): SGHNT, YENEEA. The CDR3 DNA sequence: TGTGCCAGCAGCTTAGCTCAGGATCCCTACGAGCAGTACTTC. This gives the protein CASSLAQDPYEQYF.

This clonotype has a handful of counts. The chain couples TRBV5-1 to TRBJ2-5; a weak D match, TRBD2 (5 bases). This CDR3 contains 14 residues. With 4 bases removed from V and 1 base from J, the gap between germline ends came to 11 bases. The germline gives CDR1 SGHRS, CDR2 YFSETQ. CDR3 nucleotides: TGCGCCAGCAGCAGCGGAGCCCTCCAAGAGACCCAGTACTTC. Translation gives CASSSGALQETQYF.

This clonotype came up many times. The chain joins TRBV28 to TRBJ2-6, with a tentative D call TRBD1 (5 bases). There are 15 residues in the CDR3. Trimming cost V 7 bases and J 0 bases, with 10 bases left between them. Germline V gene data show CDR1 as MDHEN and CDR2 as SYDVKM. Written as DNA, the CDR3 is TGTGCCAGCAAAGGTGGACACTCTGGGGCCAACGTCCTGACTTTC. Translated, it gives CASKGGHSGANVLTF. Supplemented by reference TRBV28 and TRBJ2-6, the full variable domain reads DVKVTQSSRYLVKRTGEKVFLECVQDMDHENMFWYRQDPGLGLRLIYFSYDVKMKEKGDIPEGYSVSREKKERFSLILESASTNQTSMYLCASKGGHSGANVLTFGAGSRLTVL.

This clonotype has a count of ten or more. The chain uses TRBV11-3 and TRBJ2-1; TRBD2 aligns across 13 bases. The CDR3 sequence is 18 residues long. V lost 4 bases, J lost 1 base, and 7 bases stayed unmatched. Per the germline V gene, CDR1 is SGHNT and CDR2 is YENEEA. DNA of the CDR3: TGTGCCAGCAGCTCCCAAGAACTAGCGGGAGGGTCCTACAATGAGCAGTTCTTC. Translating it yields CASSSQELAGGSYNEQFF.

This clonotype was seen at least ten times. The chain recombines TRBV5-4 with TRBJ2-5, with 11 bases aligning to TRBD1. V lost 3 bases to trimming and J lost 4 bases; unmatched junction nucleotides: 8. The CDR3 has 16 amino acids. Germline CDR1 is SGHNT and CDR2 is YYREEE (reference sequence). This chain's CDR3 is CASSWDRGGPRETQYF. The CDR3 nucleotides read TGTGCCAGCAGCTGGGACAGGGGGGGACCGAGAGAGACCCAGTACTTC. The variable domain in full, completed from reference TRBV5-4 and TRBJ2-5, reads ETGVTQSPTHLIKTRGQQVTLRCSSQSGHNTVSWYQQALGQGPQFIFQYYREEENGRGNFPPRFSGLQFPNYSSELNVNALELDDSALYLCASSWDRGGPRETQYFGPGTRLLVL.

The rearrangement joins TRBV12-3 or TRBV12-4 to TRBJ1-1; possibly TRBD1 for D (6 bases). CDR3 size: 15 residues. Trimming pared 4 bases from V and 2 bases from J, leaving 14 bases between. CDR3: CASSSTGRRNTEAFF. For the CDR3, the DNA is TGTGCCAGCAGTTCCACAGGGAGGAGAAACACTGAAGCTTTCTTT.

This clonotype came up a few times. The chain carries TRBV7-9 and TRBJ1-6, with TRBD1 matching over 8 bases. The V segment lost 5 bases and the J segment 9 bases; nucleotides outside the gene matches: 9. The CDR3 contains 15 residues. Germline V gene lookup returns CDR1 SEHNR and CDR2 FQNEAQ (reference sequence). Here the CDR3 DNA reads TGTGCCAGCAGCCTCGGACAGGGTGGGATTTCACCCCTCCACTTT. Protein sequence: CASSLGQGGISPLHF.

In this sample, this clonotype turned up many times. The chain combines TRBV14 with TRBJ2-5; D uncertain. CDR1 and CDR2 from the germline V gene are SGHDN and FVKESK. Trimming pared 2 bases from V and 7 bases from J, leaving 8 bases between. The CDR3 length is 12 residues. The CDR3 DNA sequence: TGTGCCAGCAGCCAACACTACGCGACCCAGTACTTC. Encoded protein: CASSQHYATQYF.

This clonotype was seen many times. The chain has TRBV29-1 and TRBJ2-7, with D tentatively TRBD1 or TRBD2 (5 bases each). With 4 bases removed from V and 0 bases from J, the gap between germline ends came to 10 bases. Germline values: CDR1 SQVTM, CDR2 ANQGSEA. The length of the CDR3 is 13 residues. CDR3 nucleotide sequence: TGCAGCGTTGGGGGGTTTTACTCCTACGAGCAGTACTTC. Amino acid sequence: CSVGGFYSYEQYF.

This clonotype was counted many times. The rearrangement links TRBV6-1 to TRBJ2-7; 8 bases are a match to TRBD1. Germline V gene data show CDR1 as MNHNS and CDR2 as SASEGT. The CDR3 is made up of 14 amino acids. Germline trimming cut 11 bases from V and 4 bases from J; bases unmatched to any gene: 13. The CDR3 region is CASQGGDRSYEQYF. The CDR3 nucleotides read TGTGCCTCCCAGGGCGGGGACAGGTCTTACGAGCAGTACTTC.

In its sample, this clonotype is medium-sized. The chain carries TRBV28 and TRBJ2-1; D may be TRBD2 (6 bases). Germline CDR1 reads MDHEN; CDR2 reads SYDVKM. Trimming removed 3 bases from V and 8 bases from J, with 8 bases in between. The CDR3 has 12 residues. This CDR3 is CASSLTGDEQFF. Here the CDR3 DNA reads TGTGCCAGCAGTTTGACGGGGGATGAGCAGTTCTTC.

This clonotype was observed at least ten times. The chain has TRBV20-1 and TRBJ2-1; 8 bases are shared with TRBD1. Looked up from germline, CDR1 is DFQATT and CDR2 is SNEGSKA (reference sequence). The CDR3 consists of 12 residues. The CDR3 DNA reads as TGCAGGGGGGACAGGTCCTACAATGAGCAGTTCTTC. It specifies CRGDRSYNEQFF.

This clonotype has at least ten counts. The rearrangement uses TRBV5-1 and TRBJ2-5; no firm D call. Trimming took off 6 bases at V and 0 bases at J, with 9 bases between the two ends. CDR1 SGHRS and CDR2 YFSETQ come from the germline V gene. The CDR3 loop spans 13 amino acids. CDR3 in DNA: TGCGCCAGCATGTCAGACAACCAAGAGACCCAGTACTTC. Amino acids: CASMSDNQETQYF.

This CDR3 is CSVLRDPAYTDTQYF. DNA of the CDR3: TGCAGCGTTCTACGGGACCCAGCATACACAGATACGCAGTATTTT. J is TRBJ2-3 and V is TRBV29-1, with D perhaps TRBD1 or TRBD2 (5 bases each). Germline V lookup: CDR1 SQVTM, CDR2 ANQGSEA. V shed 5 bases and J shed 2 bases, with 17 bases lying between them. This CDR3 has 15 residues.

This clonotype has just one count. The CDR3 end shows no conserved phenylalanine or tryptophan, and so a read error is likely. No DNA is shown, since the ends of the CDR3 on it are uncertain; the CDR3 is the one TCRdb lists. This chain uses TRBV7-8 with TRBJ2-7; the listed D gene, TRBD2, was not tested against the DNA. Per the germline V gene, CDR1 is SGHVS and CDR2 is FQNEAQ. The CDR3 length is 15 residues, termini included. This chain's CDR3 is CASSLAGASDPEQYL.